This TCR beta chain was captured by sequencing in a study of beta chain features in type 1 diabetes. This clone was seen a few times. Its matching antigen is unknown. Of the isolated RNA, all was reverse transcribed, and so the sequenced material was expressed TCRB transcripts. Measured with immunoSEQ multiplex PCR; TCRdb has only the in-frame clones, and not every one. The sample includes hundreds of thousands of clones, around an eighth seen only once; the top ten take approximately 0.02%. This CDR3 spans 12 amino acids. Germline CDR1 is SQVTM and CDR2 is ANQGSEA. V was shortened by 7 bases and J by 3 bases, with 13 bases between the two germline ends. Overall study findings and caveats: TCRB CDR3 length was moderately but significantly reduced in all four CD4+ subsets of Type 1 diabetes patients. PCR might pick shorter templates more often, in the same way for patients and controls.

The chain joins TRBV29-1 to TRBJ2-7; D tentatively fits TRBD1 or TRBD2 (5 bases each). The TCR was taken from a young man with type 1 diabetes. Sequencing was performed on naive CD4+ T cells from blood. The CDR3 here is CSGGRSNYEQYF. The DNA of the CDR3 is TGCAGCGGGGGACGGTCCAACTACGAGCAGTACTTC.